This record looks at one TCR beta chain sequence and its context. The source of the sample is a study of CD8 T cells in Susac syndrome. Germline assignment: CDR1 DFQATT and CDR2 SNEGSKA (reference sequence). CDR3 size: 13 residues. The V end was cut by 3 bases, the J end by 4 bases, with 12 bases between. RNA in amounts of roughly 0.45 to 1 ug was reverse transcribed with random hexamers. TCRdb re-analysed the immunoSEQ multiplex PCR reads in MiXCR, keeping a single row per CDR3 protein. The sample consists of under 150,000 distinct CDR3 sequences, approximately 79% of them appearing once. The sample was CD8+ T cells from PBMCs. The TCR was taken from a human donor with multiple sclerosis. The rearrangement links TRBV20-1 to TRBJ2-5; D gene uncertain. The DNA for the CDR3 is TGCAGTGCTAGGTTTGGGGTCGGAGAGACCCAGTACTTC. It codes for CSARFGVGETQYF.